This T cell receptor beta chain was sequenced for a study of CXCR3-negative and CXCR3-positive naive CD8 T cells. Study in general: The dataset comprises about 135 million TRB reads in total, with about 1.5 +/- 0.3 million reads per library.

Each CD8+ T cell subset was flow-sorted in triplicate. Every sort contained around 310,000 cells. Through 5' RACE with UMI labels, the TRB cDNA libraries were prepared. TCRdb re-called the 5' RACE reads and catalogs CDR3 proteins one per entry, DNA excluded. The sample table sets out fewer than 95,000 distinct CDR3 sequences. The CDR3 has 15 residues. The germline CDR1 and CDR2 sequences are MDHEN and SYDVKM. Study observations and caveats: Memory CD8+ cells showed much lower diversity, while both naive subsets were comparably high.

In regard to this clonotype: Its antigen remains unknown.

The TCR comes from a human donor in good health. Some clones in this sample may be carry-over from other donors' samples. The V and J genes are TRBV28 and TRBJ2-1; TCRdb's D call, TRBD2, is unchecked because there is no DNA. The sample was naive CXCR3- CD8+ T cells from blood. Subset specified: CD45RO-CCR7+CD27+CD95- naive CD8+ T cells lacking CXCR3 (TNR3-). CDR3 in amino acids: CASSTRRGSWNEQFF.